The 21 T cell receptor beta chains presented below share a single source sample, sequenced in a study of T cell responses to AZD1222 COVID-19 vaccine. Produced via immunoSEQ multiplex PCR; TCRdb's table is partial and in-frame only. Counted here are fewer than 200,000 clones, 90% to 95% occurring once; the ten biggest clones make up 1.6%. Sequenced here: peripheral blood, sampled 28 days after the second AZD1222 dose. Receptors were obtained from an adult who received the AZD1222 COVID-19 vaccine.

This sequence joins TRBV9 and TRBJ2-7; 9 bases are shared with TRBD1. Germline assignment: CDR1 SGDLS and CDR2 YYNGEE. Germline trimming cut 0 bases from V and 3 bases from J; bases unmatched to any gene: 4. The CDR3 spans 15 residues. CDR3 region: CASSVEGQGVYEQYF. For the CDR3, the DNA is TGTGCCAGCAGCGTAGAGGGACAGGGAGTCTACGAGCAGTACTTC.

This chain joins TRBV7-3 and TRBJ2-1, with D hard to call. V lost 1 base, J lost 4 bases, and 14 bases lay in between. CDR3 size: 16 residues. The germline gives CDR1 SGHTA, CDR2 FQGTGA. For the CDR3, the DNA is TGTGCCAGCAGCTTAAGGGCAAACCCAATTTACAATGAGCAGTTCTTC. This gives the protein CASSLRANPIYNEQFF.

V usage is TRBV6-1 and J usage is TRBJ2-1; TRBD2 matches at 8 bases. Trimming cost V 3 bases and J 0 bases; bases outside gene matches: 7. The CDR3 spans 17 residues. Germline V gives CDR1 MNHNS, CDR2 SASEGT. Written as DNA, the CDR3 is TGTGCCAGCAGTGACATAATAAGCGGGAGCTCCTACAATGAGCAGTTCTTC. Residues: CASSDIISGSSYNEQFF.

This chain links TRBV3-1 (or the pseudogene TRBV3-2) with TRBJ1-2; 7 positions agree with TRBD1. The CDR3 is 15 amino acids. From germline, CDR1 is LGHDT and CDR2 YNNKEL (reference sequence). The V gene end was trimmed by 4 bases and the J gene end by 8 bases; junction bases not matched to a gene: 13. For the CDR3, the DNA is TGTGCCAGCAGCCCCCGGACAGAAGGGGGCTCGGGCTACACCTTC. Translation: CASSPRTEGGSGYTF.

The J gene is TRBJ1-5, the V gene TRBV19, with 8 bases matching TRBD1. V lost 10 bases to trimming and J lost 7 bases; unmatched junction nucleotides: 12. Germline V gives CDR1 LNHDA, CDR2 SQIVND (reference sequence). The CDR3 is made up of 14 amino acids. The CDR3 here is CATATDREGQPQHF. As DNA, the CDR3 is TGTGCCACCGCGACGGACAGGGAGGGACAGCCCCAGCATTTT.

The chain links TRBV30 to TRBJ1-5; D unresolved. The CDR3 totals 14 residues. V was cut by 0 bases and J by 0 bases, with 6 bases left in between. Germline V gene data show CDR1 as GTSNPN and CDR2 as SVGIG (reference sequence). In DNA form, the CDR3 reads TGTGCCTGGAGTGTCCCGCTTAGCAATCAGCCCCAGCATTTT. This translates into CAWSVPLSNQPQHF.

The V gene is TRBV5-1, the J gene TRBJ2-7; a weak D match, TRBD2 (5 bases). This CDR3 contains 13 residues. Deletions cut 3 bases from V and 9 bases from J, with 16 bases between. Germline-derived CDR1 and CDR2 are SGHRS and YFSETQ. CDR3 nucleotides: TGCGCCAGCAGCTCCATGAGTCAGAGCGGGCAGTACTTC. Translated: CASSSMSQSGQYF. The variable domain in full, completed from reference TRBV5-1 and TRBJ2-7, reads KAGVTQTPRYLIKTRGQQVTLSCSPISGHRSVSWYQQTPGQGLQFLFEYFSETQRNKGNFPGRFSGRQFSNSRSEMNVSTLELGDSALYLCASSSMSQSGQYFGPGTRLTVT.

The gene calls are TRBV11-2 and TRBJ2-1; D not resolved. The CDR3 totals 14 residues. With 2 bases removed from V and 0 bases from J, the gap between germline ends came to 5 bases. Germline CDR1 reads SGHAT; CDR2 reads FQNNGV. CDR3 nucleotides: TGTGCCAGCAGCTTATCCAGCTCCTACAATGAGCAGTTCTTC. This gives the protein CASSLSSSYNEQFF.

This rearrangement joins TRBV28 to TRBJ2-7; TRBD1 matches at 9 bases. V was pared by 6 bases and J by 0 bases, with 3 bases of the junction left unmatched. CDR3 length equals 14 residues. Germline V CDR1 and CDR2: MDHEN, SYDVKM. CDR3 residues: CASRPTGGSYEQYF. CDR3 coding DNA: TGTGCCAGCAGACCGACAGGGGGCTCCTACGAGCAGTACTTC. The variable domain in full, completed from reference TRBV28 and TRBJ2-7, reads DVKVTQSSRYLVKRTGEKVFLECVQDMDHENMFWYRQDPGLGLRLIYFSYDVKMKEKGDIPEGYSVSREKKERFSLILESASTNQTSMYLCASRPTGGSYEQYFGPGTRLTVT.

The chain recombines TRBV6-5 with TRBJ1-2; no clear D gene. Trimming shortened V by 6 bases and J by 3 bases, and 5 bases separated the two germline ends. The germline V gene encodes CDR1 MNHEY and CDR2 SVGAGI. This CDR3 contains 11 residues. The CDR3 region is CASSPDYGYTF. DNA of the CDR3: TGTGCCAGCAGCCCGGACTATGGCTACACCTTC.

This sequence joins TRBV5-8 and TRBJ2-1; D may be TRBD2 (6 bases). Trimming stripped 4 bases from V and 6 bases from J, with 11 bases between. This CDR3 contains 13 residues. Germline-derived CDR1 and CDR2 are SGHTS and YDEGEE. In nucleotides, the CDR3 is TGTGCCAGCAGCAAAGGGACTTCCAATGAGCAGTTCTTC. Protein sequence: CASSKGTSNEQFF. Full variable domain (missing parts from reference TRBV5-8 and TRBJ2-1): EAGVTQSPTHLIKTRGQQATLRCSPISGHTSVYWYQQALGLGLQFLLWYDEGEERNRGNFPPRFSGRQFPNYSSELNVNALELEDSALYLCASSKGTSNEQFFGPGTRLTVL.

The J gene is TRBJ2-1, the V gene TRBV27, with D possibly matching TRBD2 (6 bases). Germline V CDR1 and CDR2: MNHEY, SMNVEV (reference sequence). The V and J ends lost 8 bases and 2 bases respectively, with 16 bases between them. The CDR3 is made up of 15 amino acids. CDR3 in amino acids: CASRRRAIPYNEQFF. The CDR3 nucleotides are TGTGCCAGCCGAAGGAGGGCGATCCCCTACAATGAGCAGTTCTTC.

The rearrangement uses TRBV7-8 and TRBJ2-5; TRBD2 matches at 12 bases. The CDR3 extends over 15 amino acids. From germline, CDR1 is SGHVS and CDR2 FQNEAQ. V lost 5 bases to trimming and J lost 6 bases; unmatched junction nucleotides: 7. In DNA, the CDR3 is TGTGCCAGCAGCCCGGGACTAGCGGGTCAGAAGACCCAGTACTTC. This encodes CASSPGLAGQKTQYF. Drawing the rest from reference TRBV7-8 and TRBJ2-5, the complete variable domain is GAGVSQSPRYKVAKRGQDVALRCDPISGHVSLFWYQQALGQGPEFLTYFQNEAQLDKSGLPSDRFFAERPEGSVSTLKIQRTQQEDSAVYLCASSPGLAGQKTQYFGPGTRLLVL.

The rearrangement joins TRBV7-9 to TRBJ2-6, with 8 bases aligning to TRBD2. Germline V CDR1 and CDR2: SEHNR, FQNEAQ (reference sequence). Germline trimming cut 8 bases from V and 0 bases from J; bases unmatched to any gene: 9. There are 17 residues in the CDR3. DNA for the CDR3: TGTGCCAGCGGGGGCGGACTAGCCACCTCTGGGGCCAACGTCCTGACTTTC. It specifies CASGGGLATSGANVLTF.

The chain is built from TRBV5-6 and TRBJ2-7; D might be TRBD1 (5 bases). V lost 0 bases and J lost 5, with 15 bases in between. There are 15 residues in the CDR3. Germline CDR1 SGHDT, CDR2 YYEEEE. Here the CDR3 reads CASSLVGQGAHEQYF. As DNA, the CDR3 is TGTGCCAGCAGCTTGGTAGGGCAGGGTGCCCACGAGCAGTACTTC.

The rearrangement uses TRBV6-5 and TRBJ1-1; D is ambiguous. Between the trimmed V and J ends, which lost 2 bases and 2 bases, there was a span of 6 bases. Looked up from germline, CDR1 is MNHEY and CDR2 is SVGAGI. CDR3 length: 13 residues. As DNA, the CDR3 is TGTGCCAGCAGTTACCGGGGTAACACTGAAGCTTTCTTT. Translation gives CASSYRGNTEAFF.

The rearrangement uses TRBV11-3 and TRBJ1-1, with a possible D match to TRBD1 (5 bases). This CDR3 region has 15 residues. Germline assignment: CDR1 SGHNT and CDR2 YENEEA. Deletions cut 3 bases from V and 0 bases from J, with 11 bases between. CDR3 protein: CASSFEGEMNTEAFF. CDR3 in DNA: TGTGCCAGCAGCTTTGAAGGGGAGATGAACACTGAAGCTTTCTTT.

The V call is TRBV11-3, the J call TRBJ2-7; D not certain. This CDR3 has 13 amino acids. Per the germline V gene, CDR1 is SGHNT and CDR2 is YENEEA. V lost 0 bases and J 7 bases, leaving 10 bases between the germline ends. The CDR3 protein is CASSLDPRWEQYF. CDR3 sequence (DNA): TGTGCCAGCAGCTTAGATCCGAGGTGGGAGCAGTACTTC.

The chain's CDR3 is CASSPRQELYGYTF. CDR3 nucleotide sequence: TGTGCCAGCTCACCCCGACAAGAACTATATGGCTACACCTTC. The chain couples TRBV18 to TRBJ1-2; D ambiguous. The CDR3 length is 14 residues. The ends were cut back, 3 bases at V and 5 bases at J, with 13 bases in the middle. Germline V CDR1 and CDR2: KGHSH, LQKENI.

The chain is built from TRBV11-3 and TRBJ1-3; D not certain. The CDR3 contains 15 residues. Per the germline V gene, CDR1 is SGHNT and CDR2 is YENEEA. Deletions cut 5 bases from V and 0 bases from J, with 11 bases between. CDR3 sequence (DNA): TGTGCCAGCAGCGCCGGACTGAGCTCTGGAAACACCATATATTTT. Protein sequence: CASSAGLSSGNTIYF.

The CDR3 sequence: CASSLAWTGSYEQYF. The CDR3 nucleotides read TGTGCCAGCAGCTTGGCCTGGACAGGTTCCTACGAGCAGTACTTC. This chain connects TRBV5-5 to TRBJ2-7; 7 bases are shared with TRBD1. The V and J ends lost 0 bases and 1 base, in that order; junction bases with no gene match: 4. The CDR3 has 15 amino acids. Germline V gene data show CDR1 as SGHKS and CDR2 as YYEKEE (reference sequence).